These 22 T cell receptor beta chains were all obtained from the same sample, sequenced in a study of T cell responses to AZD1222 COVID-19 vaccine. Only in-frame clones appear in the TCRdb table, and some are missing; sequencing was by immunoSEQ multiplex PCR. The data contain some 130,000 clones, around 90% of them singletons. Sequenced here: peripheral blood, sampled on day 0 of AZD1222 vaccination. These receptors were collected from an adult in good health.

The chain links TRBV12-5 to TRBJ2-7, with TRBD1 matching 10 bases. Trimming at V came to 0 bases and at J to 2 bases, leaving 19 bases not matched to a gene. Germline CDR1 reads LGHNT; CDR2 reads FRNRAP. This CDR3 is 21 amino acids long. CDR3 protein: CASGLVASRQGALFFPYEQYF. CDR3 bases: TGTGCTAGTGGTTTGGTTGCGAGCCGACAGGGGGCCTTGTTCTTTCCCTACGAGCAGTACTTC.

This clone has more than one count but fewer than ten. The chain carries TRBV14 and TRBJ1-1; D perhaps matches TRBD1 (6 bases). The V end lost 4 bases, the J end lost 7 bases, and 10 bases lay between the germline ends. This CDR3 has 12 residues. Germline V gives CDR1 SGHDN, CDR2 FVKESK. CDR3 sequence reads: CASSLQQGEAFF. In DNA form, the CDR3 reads TGTGCCAGCAGCCTCCAACAGGGTGAAGCTTTCTTT. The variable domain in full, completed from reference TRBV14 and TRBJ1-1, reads EAGVTQFPSHSVIEKGQTVTLRCDPISGHDNLYWYRRVMGKEIKFLLHFVKESKQDESGMPNNRFLAERTGGTYSTLKVQPAELEDSGVYFCASSLQQGEAFFGQGTRLTVV.

CDR3 in amino acids: CASSVGIQETQYF. DNA for the CDR3: TGTGCCAGCAGCGTCGGCATACAAGAGACCCAGTACTTC. This chain links TRBV9 with TRBJ2-5; D not certain. V was shortened by 2 bases and J by 2 bases, with 7 bases between the two germline ends. CDR1 and CDR2 from the germline V gene are SGDLS and YYNGEE. The CDR3 has 13 residues.

The CDR3 DNA reads TGTGCCTGGAGTGTTAGGGGGGGCTATGGCTACACCTTC. This encodes CAWSVRGGYGYTF. This chain uses TRBV30 with TRBJ1-2; D possibly corresponds to TRBD1 (6 bases). V lost 0 bases and J 4 bases, leaving 9 bases between the germline ends. The CDR3 sequence is 13 residues long. Germline CDR1 is GTSNPN and CDR2 is SVGIG (reference sequence). Full variable domain (missing parts from reference TRBV30 and TRBJ1-2): SQTIHQWPATLVQPVGSPLSLECTVEGTSNPNLYWYRQAAGRGLQLLFYSVGIGQISSEVPQNLSASRPQDRQFILSSKKLLLSDSGFYLCAWSVRGGYGYTFGSGTRLTVV.

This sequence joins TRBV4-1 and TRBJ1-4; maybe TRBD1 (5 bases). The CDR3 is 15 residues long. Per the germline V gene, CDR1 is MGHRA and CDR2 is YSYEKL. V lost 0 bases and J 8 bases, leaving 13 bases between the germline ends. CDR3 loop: CASSQERGDEEKLFF. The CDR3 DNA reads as TGCGCCAGCAGCCAAGAGAGGGGAGACGAGGAAAAACTGTTTTTT.

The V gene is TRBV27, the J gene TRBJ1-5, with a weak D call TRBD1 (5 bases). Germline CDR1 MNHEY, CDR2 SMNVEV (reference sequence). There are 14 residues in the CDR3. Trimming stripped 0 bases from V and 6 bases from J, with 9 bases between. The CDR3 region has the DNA TGTGCCAGCAGTTTATCTGGGGGGTTTCAGCCCCAGCATTTT. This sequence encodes CASSLSGGFQPQHF.

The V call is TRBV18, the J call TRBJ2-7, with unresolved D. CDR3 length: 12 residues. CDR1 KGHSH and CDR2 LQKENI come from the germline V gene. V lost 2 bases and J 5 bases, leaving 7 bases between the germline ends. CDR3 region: CASSPGRDEQYF. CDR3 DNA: TGTGCCAGCTCACCAGGGCGAGACGAGCAGTACTTC.

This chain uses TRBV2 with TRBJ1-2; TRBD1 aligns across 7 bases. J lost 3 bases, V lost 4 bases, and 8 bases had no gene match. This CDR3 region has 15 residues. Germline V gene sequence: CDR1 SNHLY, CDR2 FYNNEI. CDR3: CASSVTGVPDYGYTF. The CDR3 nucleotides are TGTGCCAGCAGTGTAACAGGGGTCCCCGACTATGGCTACACCTTC. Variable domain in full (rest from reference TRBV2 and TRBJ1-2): EPEVTQTPSHQVTQMGQEVILRCVPISNHLYFYWYRQILGQKVEFLVSFYNNEISEKSEIFDDQFSVERPDGSNFTLKIRSTKLEDSAMYFCASSVTGVPDYGYTFGSGTRLTVV.

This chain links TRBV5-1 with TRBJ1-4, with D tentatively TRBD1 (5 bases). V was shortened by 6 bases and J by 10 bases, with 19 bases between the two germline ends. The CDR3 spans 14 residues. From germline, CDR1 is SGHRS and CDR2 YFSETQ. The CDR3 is CASKQDSGRGKLFF. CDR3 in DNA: TGCGCCAGCAAACAAGACAGTGGTCGGGGAAAACTGTTTTTT.

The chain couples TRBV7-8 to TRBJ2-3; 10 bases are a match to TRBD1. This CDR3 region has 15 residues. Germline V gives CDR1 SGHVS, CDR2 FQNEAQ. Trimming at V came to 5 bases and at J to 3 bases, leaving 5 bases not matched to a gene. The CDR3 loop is CASSRDRGRTDTQYF. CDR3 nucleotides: TGTGCCAGCAGCCGAGACAGGGGGCGGACAGATACGCAGTATTTT.

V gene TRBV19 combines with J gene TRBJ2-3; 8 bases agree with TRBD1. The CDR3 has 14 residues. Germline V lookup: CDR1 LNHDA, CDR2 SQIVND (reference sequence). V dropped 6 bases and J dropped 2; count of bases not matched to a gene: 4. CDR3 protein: CASSTGGTTDTQYF. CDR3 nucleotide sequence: TGTGCCAGTAGCACAGGGGGTACCACAGATACGCAGTATTTT.

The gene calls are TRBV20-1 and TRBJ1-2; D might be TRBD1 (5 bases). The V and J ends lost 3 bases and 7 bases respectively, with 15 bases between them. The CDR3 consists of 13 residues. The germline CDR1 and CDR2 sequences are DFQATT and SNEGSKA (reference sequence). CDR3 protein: CSASSGKDLGYTF. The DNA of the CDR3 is TGCAGTGCTAGTTCAGGGAAGGACCTTGGCTACACCTTC.

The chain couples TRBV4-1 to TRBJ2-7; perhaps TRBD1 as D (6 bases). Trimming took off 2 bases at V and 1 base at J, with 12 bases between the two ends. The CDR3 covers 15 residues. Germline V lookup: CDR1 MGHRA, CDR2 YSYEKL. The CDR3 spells CASSQPQGKSYEQYF. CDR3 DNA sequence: TGCGCCAGCAGCCAACCCCAGGGGAAGTCCTACGAGCAGTACTTC.

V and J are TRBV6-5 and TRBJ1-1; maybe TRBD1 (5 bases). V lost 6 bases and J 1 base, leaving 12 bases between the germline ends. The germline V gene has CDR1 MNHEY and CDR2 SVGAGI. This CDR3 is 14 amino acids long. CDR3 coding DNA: TGTGCCAGCAGGCTAGGACAAACGAACACTGAAGCTTTCTTT. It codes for CASRLGQTNTEAFF.

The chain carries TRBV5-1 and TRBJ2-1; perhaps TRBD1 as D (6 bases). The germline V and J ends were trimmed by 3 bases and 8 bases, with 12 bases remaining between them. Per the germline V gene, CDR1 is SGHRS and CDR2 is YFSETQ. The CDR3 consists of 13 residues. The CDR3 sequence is CASSWDTMDEQFF. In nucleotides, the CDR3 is TGCGCCAGCAGCTGGGACACCATGGATGAGCAGTTCTTC.

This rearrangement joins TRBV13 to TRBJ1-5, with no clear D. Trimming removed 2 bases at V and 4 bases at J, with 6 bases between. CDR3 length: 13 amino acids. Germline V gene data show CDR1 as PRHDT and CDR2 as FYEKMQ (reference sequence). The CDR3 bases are TGTGCCAGCAGCTTATTCGGGAATCAGCCCCAGCATTTT. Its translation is CASSLFGNQPQHF.

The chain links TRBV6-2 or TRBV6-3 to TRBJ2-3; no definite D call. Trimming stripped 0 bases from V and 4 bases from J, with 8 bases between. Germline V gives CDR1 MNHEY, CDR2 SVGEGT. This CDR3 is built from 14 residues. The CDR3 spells CASSYSIYSDTQYF. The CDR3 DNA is TGTGCCAGCAGTTACTCGATCTACTCAGATACGCAGTATTTT.

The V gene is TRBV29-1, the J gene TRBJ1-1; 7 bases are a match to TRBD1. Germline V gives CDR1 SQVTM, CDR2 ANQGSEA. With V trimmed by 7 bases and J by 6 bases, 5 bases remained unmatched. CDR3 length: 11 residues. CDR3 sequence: CSGTGGPEAFF. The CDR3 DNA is TGCAGCGGGACAGGTGGGCCTGAAGCTTTCTTT.

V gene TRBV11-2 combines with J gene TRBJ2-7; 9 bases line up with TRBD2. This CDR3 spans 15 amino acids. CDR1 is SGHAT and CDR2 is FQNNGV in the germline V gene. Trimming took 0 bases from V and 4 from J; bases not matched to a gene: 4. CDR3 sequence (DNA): TGTGCCAGCAGCTTAGAGGCTAGCGGGGCGTACGAGCAGTACTTC. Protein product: CASSLEASGAYEQYF.

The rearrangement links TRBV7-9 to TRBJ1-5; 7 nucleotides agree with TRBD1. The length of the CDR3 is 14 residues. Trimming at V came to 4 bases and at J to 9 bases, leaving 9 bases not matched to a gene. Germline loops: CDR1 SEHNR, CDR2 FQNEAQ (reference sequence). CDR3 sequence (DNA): TGTGCCAGCAGCTCCGACAGGGAGTTTGTGCCCCAGCATTTT. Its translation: CASSSDREFVPQHF.

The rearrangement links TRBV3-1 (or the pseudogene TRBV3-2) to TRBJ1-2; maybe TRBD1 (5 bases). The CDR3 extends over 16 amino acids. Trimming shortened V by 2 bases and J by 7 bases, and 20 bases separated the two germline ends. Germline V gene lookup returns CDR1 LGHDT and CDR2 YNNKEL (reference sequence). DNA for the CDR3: TGTGCCAGCAGCCAAAGGGACTGGGCAGGGAATTCTGGCTACACCTTC. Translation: CASSQRDWAGNSGYTF.

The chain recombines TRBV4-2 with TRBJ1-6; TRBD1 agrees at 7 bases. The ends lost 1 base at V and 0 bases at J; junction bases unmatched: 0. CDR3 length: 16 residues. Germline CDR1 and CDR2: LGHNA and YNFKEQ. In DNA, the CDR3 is TGTGCCAGCAGCCAAGGGGACAGCTCCTATAATTCACCCCTCCACTTT. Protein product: CASSQGDSSYNSPLHF.